These T cell receptor beta chains were read from a single sample in a study of human CD8 memory T cell subsets. TCRdb reanalyzed the 5' RACE reads and collapses them to one entry per CDR3 protein, without DNA. This sample contains roughly 17,000 distinct CDR3 sequences. The specimen was CD8+ T cells from PBMCs. These receptors all come from a human donor in good health. Both conserved end residues are part of each CDR3. Fields, in order: clone size, J gene, V gene, CDR3 protein. For some rows the clone size is stated as once, few or many, or as a class when expanded; others skip it.

NA TRBJ2-7 TRBV7-9 CASSLAKLSSYEQYF
NA TRBJ2-2 TRBV7-9 CASSLGNGELFF
NA TRBJ2-3 TRBV29-1 CSVGQGTTDTQYF
NA TRBJ2-5 TRBV27 CASRERGLPSRETQYF
NA TRBJ1-1 TRBV7-8 CASSLRDREELYTEAFF
NA TRBJ2-7 TRBV5-6 CASSPSGYEQYF
NA TRBJ1-5 TRBV14 CASSQKKVNNQPQHF
medium-sized TRBJ1-5 TRBV20-1 CSARDLTRTENQPQHF
NA TRBJ2-7 TRBV28 CASSLNPAYEQYF
NA TRBJ2-7 TRBV28 CASSFGTDEQYF
medium-sized TRBJ2-7 TRBV6-2/TRBV6-3 CASRSWAREQYF
NA TRBJ2-3 TRBV7-6 CASSLSGGTIDTQYF
NA TRBJ1-2 TRBV20-1 CSARDGGANYGYTF
NA TRBJ2-3 TRBV4-2 CASSQVSEADTQYF
medium-sized TRBJ1-5 TRBV29-1 CSVETGDSNQPQHF
medium-sized TRBJ2-7 TRBV29-1 CSARGGQGREQYF
NA TRBJ2-2 TRBV19 CASSIMTSNTGELFF
NA TRBJ2-5 TRBV25-1 CASSEYGRGETQYF
NA TRBJ2-7 TRBV4-1 CASSPFLGSSYEQYF
NA TRBJ2-7 TRBV20-1 CSARDLGLPSYEQYF
NA TRBJ1-5 TRBV5-1 CASSLGWGDSNQPQHF
NA TRBJ1-5 TRBV5-5 CASSLYDGHNQPQHF
NA TRBJ1-1 TRBV24-1 CATSDFLTGTEAFF